This is a list of T cell receptor beta chains from one sample in a study of blood T cell repertoires in COVID-19. Repertoires were generated with immunoSEQ multiplex PCR, while TCRdb's copy carries only in-frame clones and drops some. Of over 150,000 clones listed, 77% are singletons. Material for sequencing was peripheral blood. The receptor source for this set is a man aged 70-80 years with acute or convalescent COVID-19. CDR3s include the opening cysteine and the closing phenylalanine or tryptophan. Fields, in order: J gene, clone size, V gene, D gene, CDR3 protein, CDR3 DNA. D genes are given only for firm matches. Clone size is given for some rows only: seen once, a few or many times, or a class if the clone is expanded.

J gene: TRBJ1-2; clone size: few; V gene: TRBV28; D gene: NA; CDR3 protein: CASSGGQYGYTF; CDR3 DNA: TGTGCCAGCAGTGGAGGGCAGTATGGCTACACCTTC
J gene: TRBJ1-6; clone size: few; V gene: TRBV6-1; D gene: NA; CDR3 protein: CASSEVSGGAGSPLHF; CDR3 DNA: TGTGCCAGCAGTGAAGTTAGTGGGGGAGCGGGTTCACCCCTCCACTTT
J gene: TRBJ2-5; clone size: NA; V gene: TRBV11-3; D gene: NA; CDR3 protein: CASSFSVPFETQYF; CDR3 DNA: TGTGCCAGCAGCTTTTCTGTTCCCTTCGAGACCCAGTACTTC
J gene: TRBJ1-5; clone size: NA; V gene: TRBV7-3; D gene: NA; CDR3 protein: CASWGGPSNQPQHF; CDR3 DNA: TGTGCCAGCTGGGGGGGGCCCAGCAATCAGCCCCAGCATTTT
J gene: TRBJ1-1; clone size: NA; V gene: TRBV24-1; D gene: TRBD1; CDR3 protein: CATSTGGNTEAFF; CDR3 DNA: TGTGCCACCAGTACAGGGGGAAACACTGAAGCTTTCTTT
J gene: TRBJ2-3; clone size: NA; V gene: TRBV6-5; D gene: NA; CDR3 protein: CASSYSISFPDTQYF; CDR3 DNA: TGTGCCAGCAGTTACTCTATTAGCTTCCCAGATACGCAGTATTTT
J gene: TRBJ2-4; clone size: NA; V gene: TRBV2; D gene: NA; CDR3 protein: CASRRDRENIQYF; CDR3 DNA: TGTGCCAGCAGGCGGGACCGAGAAAACATTCAGTACTTC
J gene: TRBJ2-5; clone size: NA; V gene: TRBV5-5; D gene: TRBD2; CDR3 protein: CASSLAGTSTPETQYF; CDR3 DNA: TGTGCCAGCAGCTTGGCCGGGACTAGTACACCAGAGACCCAGTACTTC
J gene: TRBJ1-2; clone size: NA; V gene: TRBV6-5; D gene: NA; CDR3 protein: CASRTGGRRDGYTF; CDR3 DNA: TGTGCCAGCAGAACCGGGGGGCGCCGGGATGGCTACACCTTC
J gene: TRBJ2-7; clone size: NA; V gene: TRBV28; D gene: TRBD2; CDR3 protein: CASRPRTSGPYEQYF; CDR3 DNA: TGTGCCAGCAGACCCCGGACTAGCGGACCCTACGAGCAGTACTTC
J gene: TRBJ1-2; clone size: NA; V gene: TRBV12-3/TRBV12-4; D gene: TRBD1; CDR3 protein: CASSSDRGDGYTF; CDR3 DNA: TGTGCCAGCAGCAGCGACAGGGGAGATGGCTACACCTTC
J gene: TRBJ1-2; clone size: NA; V gene: TRBV6-6; D gene: TRBD1; CDR3 protein: CASSYAPTGGGYTF; CDR3 DNA: TGTGCCAGCAGTTACGCTCCTACAGGGGGTGGCTACACCTTC
J gene: TRBJ2-2; clone size: once; V gene: TRBV28; D gene: TRBD2; CDR3 protein: CASRSGTSAGELFF; CDR3 DNA: TGTGCCAGCAGAAGTGGGACTAGCGCCGGGGAGCTGTTTTTT
J gene: TRBJ1-4; clone size: NA; V gene: TRBV27; D gene: NA; CDR3 protein: CASSFLTDPTNEKLFF; CDR3 DNA: TGTGCCAGCAGTTTTCTGACAGATCCAACTAATGAAAAACTGTTTTTT
J gene: TRBJ2-3; clone size: NA; V gene: TRBV30; D gene: TRBD2; CDR3 protein: CAWSPPLAAAPDTQYF; CDR3 DNA: TGTGCCTGGAGTCCCCCACTAGCGGCGGCCCCAGATACGCAGTATTTT
J gene: TRBJ1-5; clone size: few; V gene: TRBV7-2; D gene: NA; CDR3 protein: CASSSTGRQGGQPQHF; CDR3 DNA: TGTGCCAGCAGCTCCACCGGGCGGCAGGGTGGGCAGCCCCAGCATTTT
J gene: TRBJ2-2; clone size: few; V gene: TRBV7-3; D gene: NA; CDR3 protein: CASSLERAGELFF; CDR3 DNA: TGTGCCAGCAGCTTAGAGAGGGCCGGGGAGCTGTTTTTT
J gene: TRBJ2-3; clone size: NA; V gene: TRBV10-3; D gene: NA; CDR3 protein: CASKGQGTDTQYF; CDR3 DNA: TGTGCCAGCAAAGGGCAGGGAACAGATACGCAGTATTTT
J gene: TRBJ2-2; clone size: NA; V gene: TRBV18; D gene: NA; CDR3 protein: CASSPGTANTGELFF; CDR3 DNA: TGTGCCAGCTCACCAGGCACCGCGAACACCGGGGAGCTGTTTTTT
J gene: TRBJ2-7; clone size: NA; V gene: TRBV10-2; D gene: TRBD1; CDR3 protein: CASSSPGQGTQYF; CDR3 DNA: TGCGCCAGCAGCTCCCCGGGACAGGGTACTCAGTACTTC
J gene: TRBJ1-3; clone size: NA; V gene: TRBV19; D gene: NA; CDR3 protein: CASRNHGTLEGAPGNTIYF; CDR3 DNA: TGTGCCAGTAGAAACCACGGGACTCTCGAAGGGGCCCCTGGAAACACCATATATTTT
J gene: TRBJ2-7; clone size: few; V gene: TRBV13; D gene: NA; CDR3 protein: CASSSRPDSYEQYF; CDR3 DNA: TGTGCCAGCAGCTCCCGACCAGACAGCTACGAGCAGTACTTC
J gene: TRBJ1-1; clone size: many; V gene: TRBV6-2/TRBV6-3; D gene: TRBD1; CDR3 protein: CASSQQQYRGQYTEAFF; CDR3 DNA: TGTGCCAGCAGTCAACAACAATACAGGGGGCAGTACACTGAAGCTTTCTTT
J gene: TRBJ1-2; clone size: NA; V gene: TRBV7-2; D gene: TRBD1; CDR3 protein: CASSLGATGDPYGYTF; CDR3 DNA: TGTGCCAGCAGCCTGGGGGCGACAGGGGACCCTTATGGCTACACCTTC
J gene: TRBJ2-3; clone size: NA; V gene: TRBV7-2; D gene: TRBD2; CDR3 protein: CASSLGLAGSSTDTQYF; CDR3 DNA: TGTGCCAGCAGCTTAGGGCTAGCGGGATCTAGCACAGATACGCAGTATTTT
J gene: TRBJ1-1; clone size: few; V gene: TRBV9; D gene: NA; CDR3 protein: CASSVDPRNTEAFF; CDR3 DNA: TGTGCCAGCAGCGTAGATCCGCGGAACACTGAAGCTTTCTTT
J gene: TRBJ2-1; clone size: NA; V gene: TRBV28; D gene: TRBD1; CDR3 protein: CASRQGARNEQFF; CDR3 DNA: TGTGCCAGCAGACAGGGGGCTCGGAATGAGCAGTTCTTC
J gene: TRBJ1-4; clone size: few; V gene: TRBV19; D gene: TRBD1; CDR3 protein: CASSLSTGAREKLFF; CDR3 DNA: TGTGCCAGTAGTCTTTCGACAGGGGCGAGGGAAAAACTGTTTTTT
J gene: TRBJ1-2; clone size: NA; V gene: TRBV2; D gene: NA; CDR3 protein: CASSDSNYGYTF; CDR3 DNA: TGTGCCAGCAGTGACAGTAACTATGGCTACACCTTC
J gene: TRBJ1-1; clone size: NA; V gene: TRBV6-2/TRBV6-3; D gene: NA; CDR3 protein: CASSYSSRTEAFF; CDR3 DNA: TGTGCCAGCAGTTACTCGTCCCGGACTGAAGCTTTCTTT
J gene: TRBJ1-2; clone size: many; V gene: TRBV6-5; D gene: NA; CDR3 protein: CASGAEAYGYTF; CDR3 DNA: TGTGCCAGCGGAGCTGAGGCCTATGGCTACACCTTC
J gene: TRBJ2-1; clone size: NA; V gene: TRBV2; D gene: TRBD2; CDR3 protein: CASSLAGIAYNEQFF; CDR3 DNA: TGTGCCAGCAGTTTAGCGGGGATAGCGTACAATGAGCAGTTCTTC
J gene: TRBJ2-6; clone size: NA; V gene: TRBV29-1; D gene: TRBD1; CDR3 protein: CSTRTGGTGANVLTF; CDR3 DNA: TGCAGCACTCGGACAGGGGGGACGGGGGCCAACGTCCTGACTTTC
J gene: TRBJ1-1; clone size: NA; V gene: TRBV7-2; D gene: NA; CDR3 protein: CASSLVAGQNTEAFF; CDR3 DNA: TGTGCCAGCAGCTTAGTAGCCGGACAGAACACTGAAGCTTTCTTT
J gene: TRBJ2-6; clone size: NA; V gene: TRBV19; D gene: NA; CDR3 protein: CASSPQGLGGANVLTF; CDR3 DNA: TGTGCCAGTAGTCCCCAGGGTTTAGGAGGGGCCAACGTCCTGACTTTC
J gene: TRBJ2-1; clone size: NA; V gene: TRBV9; D gene: NA; CDR3 protein: CASSVTGSSYNEQFF; CDR3 DNA: TGTGCCAGCAGTGTGACAGGCAGCTCCTACAATGAGCAGTTCTTC
J gene: TRBJ1-6; clone size: many; V gene: TRBV13; D gene: TRBD1; CDR3 protein: CASSSLSGTGGRSPLHF; CDR3 DNA: TGTGCCAGCAGCTCCTTGTCCGGGACAGGGGGCCGATCACCCCTCCACTTT
J gene: TRBJ2-3; clone size: NA; V gene: TRBV2; D gene: TRBD2; CDR3 protein: CASSEWRGSQSHTQYF; CDR3 DNA: TGTGCCAGCAGTGAATGGCGGGGGAGCCAATCACATACGCAGTATTTT
J gene: TRBJ2-2; clone size: NA; V gene: TRBV11-3; D gene: TRBD2; CDR3 protein: CASSLDVGRAGELFF; CDR3 DNA: TGTGCCAGCAGCTTAGATGTCGGGAGGGCCGGGGAGCTGTTTTTT
J gene: TRBJ2-2; clone size: NA; V gene: TRBV12-5; D gene: NA; CDR3 protein: CASGSGGLNTGELFF; CDR3 DNA: TGTGCTAGTGGTTCCGGGGGGCTGAACACCGGGGAGCTGTTTTTT
J gene: TRBJ1-1; clone size: NA; V gene: TRBV29-1; D gene: TRBD1; CDR3 protein: CSVEPRTGNTEAFF; CDR3 DNA: TGCAGCGTTGAACCCCGGACAGGGAACACTGAAGCTTTCTTT
J gene: TRBJ1-5; clone size: NA; V gene: TRBV10-3; D gene: NA; CDR3 protein: CAISEGGSGSNQPQHF; CDR3 DNA: TGTGCCATCAGTGAAGGGGGATCAGGTAGCAATCAGCCCCAGCATTTT
J gene: TRBJ1-5; clone size: NA; V gene: TRBV6-4; D gene: NA; CDR3 protein: CASSDGAGNQPQHF; CDR3 DNA: TGTGCCAGCAGTGACGGGGCAGGTAATCAGCCCCAGCATTTT
J gene: TRBJ1-3; clone size: few; V gene: TRBV6-1; D gene: TRBD1; CDR3 protein: CASSDRQGAGGNTIYF; CDR3 DNA: TGTGCCAGCAGTGACCGACAGGGGGCTGGAGGAAACACCATATATTTT
J gene: TRBJ2-3; clone size: NA; V gene: TRBV7-2; D gene: TRBD1; CDR3 protein: CASSQRTGGATDTQYF; CDR3 DNA: TGTGCCAGCAGCCAGAGGACAGGGGGCGCGACAGATACGCAGTATTTT
J gene: TRBJ2-7; clone size: once; V gene: TRBV28; D gene: NA; CDR3 protein: CASSPPGAAAYEQYF; CDR3 DNA: TGTGCCAGCAGTCCCCCTGGGGCAGCCGCCTACGAGCAGTACTTC
J gene: TRBJ2-1; clone size: NA; V gene: TRBV7-9; D gene: TRBD2; CDR3 protein: CASRPGLAGNNEQFF; CDR3 DNA: TGTGCCAGCAGACCGGGACTAGCGGGGAACAATGAGCAGTTCTTC
J gene: TRBJ1-5; clone size: NA; V gene: TRBV19; D gene: NA; CDR3 protein: CASSIVSSNQPQHF; CDR3 DNA: TGTGCCAGTAGTATCGTTTCTTCCAATCAGCCCCAGCATTTT
J gene: TRBJ2-1; clone size: NA; V gene: TRBV25-1; D gene: TRBD2; CDR3 protein: CASRGLDTSGGYNEQFF; CDR3 DNA: TGTGCCAGCAGAGGGTTGGATACTAGCGGGGGGTACAATGAGCAGTTCTTC
J gene: TRBJ1-2; clone size: NA; V gene: TRBV5-4; D gene: NA; CDR3 protein: CAIPRDTDYGYTF; CDR3 DNA: TGTGCCATCCCCCGGGACACCGACTATGGCTACACCTTC
J gene: TRBJ2-2; clone size: NA; V gene: TRBV9; D gene: NA; CDR3 protein: CASSPSGGMNTGELFF; CDR3 DNA: TGTGCCAGCAGCCCTAGTGGCGGAATGAACACCGGGGAGCTGTTTTTT
J gene: TRBJ2-1; clone size: NA; V gene: TRBV9; D gene: TRBD1; CDR3 protein: CASSGPGKGASYNEQFF; CDR3 DNA: TGTGCCAGCAGCGGACCCGGGAAGGGGGCCTCCTACAATGAGCAGTTCTTC
J gene: TRBJ2-1; clone size: NA; V gene: TRBV24-1; D gene: TRBD2; CDR3 protein: CAAGAGGNEQFF; CDR3 DNA: TGTGCCGCGGGAGCGGGTGGGAATGAGCAGTTCTTC
J gene: TRBJ2-5; clone size: NA; V gene: TRBV7-9; D gene: NA; CDR3 protein: CASSRLRETQYF; CDR3 DNA: TGTGCCAGCAGCCGTCTCCGGGAGACCCAGTACTTC
J gene: TRBJ2-1; clone size: NA; V gene: TRBV5-1; D gene: TRBD2; CDR3 protein: CASSPAGGNNEQFF; CDR3 DNA: TGCGCCAGCAGCCCCGCGGGGGGAAACAATGAGCAGTTCTTC
J gene: TRBJ2-1; clone size: NA; V gene: TRBV6-5; D gene: NA; CDR3 protein: CASKNLRDSLNEQFF; CDR3 DNA: TGTGCCAGTAAAAACCTCCGGGACTCTTTGAATGAGCAGTTCTTC
J gene: TRBJ2-5; clone size: NA; V gene: TRBV19; D gene: TRBD2; CDR3 protein: CASSPGLAGVQETQYF; CDR3 DNA: TGTGCCAGTAGCCCGGGACTAGCGGGGGTCCAAGAGACCCAGTACTTC
J gene: TRBJ2-7; clone size: few; V gene: TRBV19; D gene: NA; CDR3 protein: CASSPSFGGGPGEQYF; CDR3 DNA: TGTGCCAGTAGTCCGTCCTTTGGGGGGGGGCCTGGCGAGCAGTACTTC
J gene: TRBJ1-5; clone size: NA; V gene: TRBV28; D gene: NA; CDR3 protein: CASSYHLQPQHF; CDR3 DNA: TGTGCCAGCAGTTATCATTTGCAGCCCCAGCATTTT